This T cell receptor (beta chain) was sequenced for a study of blood T cell repertoires in COVID-19. Background on the study: Researchers got acute and convalescent COVID-19 samples from the United States, Italy and Spain. T cells, B-cell-depleted T cells, or PBMCs supplied cDNA or gDNA.

Authors' analysis steps: Estimates of nucleated cell counts were drawn from the amplification of reference gene primers. Generated by immunoSEQ multiplex PCR, the TCRdb table keeps only in-frame clones and is missing some. That table is the source of V, J and clone size, and D and trimming were worked out from the DNA. Here the sample spans roughly 79,000 clones, around 90% being singletons. This CDR3 comprises 15 residues. V shed 6 bases and J 6 bases; nucleotides not matched to a gene: 8. CDR1 ENHRY and CDR2 SYGVKD come from the germline V gene. The specimen was peripheral blood. The chain joins TRBV10-3 to TRBJ2-2; 9 positions agree with TRBD2. This TCR derives from a woman older than 75 with active or convalescent COVID-19. CDR3 protein: CAIREVAGASGELFF. Written as DNA, the CDR3 is TGTGCCATCAGAGAGGTAGCGGGAGCCTCCGGGGAGCTGTTTTTT.